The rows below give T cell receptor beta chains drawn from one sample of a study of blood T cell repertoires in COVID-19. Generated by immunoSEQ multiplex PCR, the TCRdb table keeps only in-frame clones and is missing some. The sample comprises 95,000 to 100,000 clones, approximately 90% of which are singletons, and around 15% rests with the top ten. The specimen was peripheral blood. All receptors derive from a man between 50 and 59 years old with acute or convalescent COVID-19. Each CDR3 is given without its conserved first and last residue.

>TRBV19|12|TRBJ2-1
ASEPGLAGPEQF
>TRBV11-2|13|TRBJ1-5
ASSLDSTVNQPQH
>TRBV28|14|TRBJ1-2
ASRQSGTGGRGGYT
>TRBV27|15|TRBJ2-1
ASSLFTSGVAYNEQF
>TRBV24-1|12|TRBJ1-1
ATSDPTRSGEAF
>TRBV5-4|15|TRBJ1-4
ASSLEGPGGTNEKLF
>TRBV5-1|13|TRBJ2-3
ASSSTGASTDTQY
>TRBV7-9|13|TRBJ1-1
ASSSGQGSRTEAF
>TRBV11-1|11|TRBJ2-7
ASSLVFRGEQY
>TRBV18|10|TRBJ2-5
ASSDGSETQY
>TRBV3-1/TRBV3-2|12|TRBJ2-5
ASSQIQGQETQY
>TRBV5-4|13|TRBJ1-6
ASSLQGQGRTPLH
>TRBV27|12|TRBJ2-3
ASTRDRGRDTQY
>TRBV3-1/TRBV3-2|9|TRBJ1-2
ASGGGYGYT
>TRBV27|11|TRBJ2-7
ASKETGAYEQY
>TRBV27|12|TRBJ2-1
ASSSVTPYNEQF
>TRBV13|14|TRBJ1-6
ASSEGNAHSNSPLH
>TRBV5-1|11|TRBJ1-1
ASSEGGNTEAF
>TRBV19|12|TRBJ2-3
ASSIQVNTDTQY
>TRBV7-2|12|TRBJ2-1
AINPRGSYNEQF